What follows are 20 T cell receptor beta chains derived from one specimen sequenced in a study of blood T cell repertoires in COVID-19. TCRdb's copy holds only in-frame clones and misses some; the assay was immunoSEQ multiplex PCR. The data contain some 300,000 clones, nearly 90% of them seen just once; the ten biggest clones take up 2.9%. The specimen sequenced was PBMCs or T cells enriched from blood (not recorded which). The receptors were gathered from a woman in her forties or fifties who had been exposed to COVID-19.

This clone was observed a handful of times. The chain joins TRBV3-1 (or the pseudogene TRBV3-2) to TRBJ2-5, with 7 bases aligning to TRBD2. CDR3 size: 16 residues. The germline V gene encodes CDR1 LGHDT and CDR2 YNNKEL (reference sequence). V was pared by 4 bases and J by 3 bases, with 11 bases of the junction left unmatched. The CDR3 loop reads CASSPPRTRDEETQYF. CDR3 bases: TGTGCCAGCAGCCCTCCTCGGACTAGAGATGAAGAGACCCAGTACTTC.

The J gene is TRBJ1-5, the V gene TRBV15; D unclear. Trimming took 4 bases from V and 4 from J, leaving 5 bases between them. Germline lookup yields CDR1 LNHNV and CDR2 YYDKDF (reference sequence). CDR3 length: 12 amino acids. The CDR3 region is CATSTGNQPQHF. The CDR3 DNA reads TGTGCCACCAGCACAGGTAATCAGCCCCAGCATTTT.

This clone is a singleton in its sample. The CDR3 nucleotides are TGTGCCAGCAGTGAATATGGGACTAGCGGTTACGAGCAGTACTTC. The encoded protein is CASSEYGTSGYEQYF. J is TRBJ2-7 and V is TRBV6-1; 11 nucleotides line up with TRBD2. Germline V CDR1 and CDR2: MNHNS, SASEGT. J lost 4 bases, V lost 2 bases, and 4 bases had no gene match. The length of the CDR3 is 15 residues.

The rearrangement joins TRBV5-1 to TRBJ1-1; 12 positions match TRBD1. The CDR3 sequence is 15 residues long. In germline, CDR1 is SGHRS, CDR2 YFSETQ. The V and J ends lost 3 bases and 7 bases, in that order; junction bases with no gene match: 7. This CDR3 is CASSWGQGALGEAFF. CDR3 DNA sequence: TGCGCCAGCAGCTGGGGACAGGGGGCGTTAGGTGAAGCTTTCTTT.

The chain combines TRBV3-1 (or the pseudogene TRBV3-2) with TRBJ2-5; D possibly corresponds to TRBD2 (5 bases). In germline, CDR1 is LGHDT, CDR2 YNNKEL (reference sequence). CDR3 size: 14 residues. Between the trimmed V and J ends, which lost 1 base and 4 bases, there was a span of 10 bases. For the CDR3, the DNA is TGTGCCAGCAGCCAAGGGAGCGGCGGAGAGACCCAGTACTTC. As protein: CASSQGSGGETQYF.

V and J are TRBV4-1 and TRBJ2-7, with D maybe TRBD1 (6 bases). Germline V CDR1 and CDR2: MGHRA, YSYEKL. Trimming left V 4 bases short and J 3 bases short, with 16 bases between. The CDR3 consists of 15 residues. The CDR3 DNA reads TGCGCCAGCAGCCGGGGATCCGGACAGAGCTACGAGCAGTACTTC. Encoded protein: CASSRGSGQSYEQYF.

The rearrangement uses TRBV12-3 or TRBV12-4 and TRBJ1-6, with 7 bases lining up with TRBD1. The length of the CDR3 is 13 residues. The junction had 5 bases not matched to a gene; V was cut back by 6 bases and J by 9 bases. The CDR3: CASRGTEPSPLHF. The CDR3 DNA reads TGTGCCAGCAGGGGGACAGAACCTTCACCCCTCCACTTT.

The chain employs TRBV7-9 and TRBJ2-7; 11 bases are a match to TRBD2. Germline-derived CDR1 and CDR2 are SEHNR and FQNEAQ (reference sequence). After removal of 3 bases from V and 3 bases from J, the junction contained 4 bases not matched to a gene. CDR3 length equals 15 residues. DNA for the CDR3: TGTGCCAGCAGCTTTATACTAGCGGGGGTCTACGAGCAGTACTTC. Protein product: CASSFILAGVYEQYF.

V is TRBV5-1 and J is TRBJ1-6; D gene ambiguous. This CDR3 comprises 14 residues. The V gene's germline CDR1 is SGHRS and CDR2 YFSETQ. Between the trimmed V and J ends, which lost 0 bases and 9 bases, there was a span of 10 bases. CDR3 in DNA: TGCGCCAGCAGCTTGGTTCCGGTCGGTTCACCCCTCCACTTT. It encodes CASSLVPVGSPLHF.

CDR3 sequence reads: CAVQGALGNEQFF. CDR3 sequence (DNA): TGTGCCGTACAGGGGGCGCTTGGCAATGAGCAGTTCTTC. The V call is TRBV10-3, the J call TRBJ2-1; 9 nucleotides match TRBD1. The CDR3 extends over 13 amino acids. Germline V gene sequence: CDR1 ENHRY, CDR2 SYGVKD. The ends lost 11 bases at V and 6 bases at J; junction bases unmatched: 8.

This clone has more than one count but fewer than ten. In nucleotides, the CDR3 is TGTGCCAGCAGTGAAAGTTACAGGGTCAATCAGCCCCAGCATTTT. Protein product: CASSESYRVNQPQHF. The chain carries TRBV2 and TRBJ1-5, with D tentatively TRBD1 (6 bases). Germline V gene sequence: CDR1 SNHLY, CDR2 FYNNEI. The CDR3 is 15 amino acids. The ends were cut back, 2 bases at V and 3 bases at J, with 11 bases in the middle. The variable domain in full, completed from reference TRBV2 and TRBJ1-5, reads EPEVTQTPSHQVTQMGQEVILRCVPISNHLYFYWYRQILGQKVEFLVSFYNNEISEKSEIFDDQFSVERPDGSNFTLKIRSTKLEDSAMYFCASSESYRVNQPQHFGDGTRLSIL.

The rearrangement links TRBV5-1 to TRBJ1-1, with TRBD1 as a possible D gene (6 bases). Germline V lookup: CDR1 SGHRS, CDR2 YFSETQ. The CDR3 is 15 amino acids. V lost 4 bases and J lost 11, with 24 bases in between. The CDR3 DNA is TGCGCCAGCAGCCCTATCACCGGGGACATTACGAGGGCTTTCTTT. This gives the protein CASSPITGDITRAFF.

This chain joins TRBV18 and TRBJ1-1; 8 bases are shared with TRBD1. Germline loops: CDR1 KGHSH, CDR2 LQKENI. The CDR3 is 15 residues long. With V trimmed by 3 bases and J by 3 bases, 6 bases remained unmatched. Here the CDR3 reads CASSPTRGQDTEAFF. CDR3 coding DNA: TGTGCCAGCTCACCTACTAGGGGACAGGACACTGAAGCTTTCTTT.

V gene TRBV29-1 combines with J gene TRBJ2-5; 7 bases map to TRBD1. V lost 4 bases, J lost 2 bases, and 7 bases stayed unmatched. Germline V gene data show CDR1 as SQVTM and CDR2 as ANQGSEA. The CDR3 is made up of 14 amino acids. The chain's CDR3 is CSVGLTGLQETQYF. CDR3 sequence (DNA): TGCAGCGTTGGGCTGACAGGGCTACAAGAGACCCAGTACTTC. Complete variable domain (other parts from reference TRBV29-1 and TRBJ2-5): SAVISQKPSRDICQRGTSLTIQCQVDSQVTMMFWYRQQPGQSLTLIATANQGSEATYESGFVIDKFPISRPNLTFSTLTVSNMSPEDSSIYLCSVGLTGLQETQYFGPGTRLLVL.

The rearrangement links TRBV5-5 to TRBJ1-1; unclear D gene. The CDR3 is 15 amino acids. Trimming pared 4 bases from V and 3 bases from J, leaving 16 bases between. Per germline, CDR1 SGHKS and CDR2 YYEKEE (reference sequence). CDR3 nucleotides: TGTGCCAGCAGCCCGTGGGGAGCGGGGTACACTGAAGCTTTCTTT. This translates into CASSPWGAGYTEAFF. The full variable domain, rest sourced from reference TRBV5-5 and TRBJ1-1, is DAGVTQSPTHLIKTRGQQVTLRCSPISGHKSVSWYQQVLGQGPQFIFQYYEKEERGRGNFPDRFSARQFPNYSSELNVNALLLGDSALYLCASSPWGAGYTEAFFGQGTRLTVV.

This clone was observed a few times. The chain carries TRBV19 and TRBJ1-1; 8 bases are shared with TRBD1. V was pared by 3 bases and J by 4 bases, with 4 bases of the junction left unmatched. This CDR3 spans 14 amino acids. The V gene's germline CDR1 is LNHDA and CDR2 SQIVND (reference sequence). CDR3 sequence reads: CASSMGQATTEAFF. CDR3 nucleotides: TGTGCCAGTAGTATGGGACAGGCGACCACTGAAGCTTTCTTT.

The chain employs TRBV18 and TRBJ1-4, with D maybe TRBD1 (6 bases). The V gene lost 6 bases and the J gene lost 3 bases, with 14 bases spanning the gap. Per the germline V gene, CDR1 is KGHSH and CDR2 is LQKENI. The CDR3 spans 15 residues. CDR3 nucleotides: TGTGCCAGCTCGACGCTGCCAGGGGCTAATGAAAAACTGTTTTTT. It encodes CASSTLPGANEKLFF.

The gene calls are TRBV24-1 and TRBJ2-2; 7 nucleotides line up with TRBD1. The CDR3 is made up of 17 amino acids. V lost 3 bases to trimming and J lost 4 bases; unmatched junction nucleotides: 10. Per the germline V gene, CDR1 is KGHDR and CDR2 is SFDVKD. CDR3 nucleotides: TGTGCCACCAGTGATCACGAGACAGGGTTTGTCACCGGGGAGCTGTTTTTT. This translates into CATSDHETGFVTGELFF.

This chain uses TRBV7-2 with TRBJ1-6; D not certain. The CDR3 has 14 amino acids. Germline V lookup: CDR1 SGHTA, CDR2 FQGNSA. Trimming stripped 5 bases from V and 11 bases from J, with 16 bases between. CDR3 in amino acids: CASSNGEGRAPLHF. The DNA for the CDR3 is TGTGCCAGCAGCAATGGGGAGGGAAGGGCACCCCTCCACTTT.

The V gene is TRBV7-2, the J gene TRBJ2-1; 10 bases match TRBD2. The CDR3 has 15 amino acids. The V gene end was trimmed by 5 bases and the J gene end by 10 bases; junction bases not matched to a gene: 11. Germline values: CDR1 SGHTA, CDR2 FQGNSA. This CDR3 is CASSRGSGGAWEQFF. DNA for the CDR3: TGTGCCAGCAGCCGTGGGAGCGGGGGGGCCTGGGAGCAGTTCTTC.